Following are 3 T cell receptor beta chains from one sample sequenced in a study of blood T cell repertoires in COVID-19. Clones were read by immunoSEQ multiplex PCR, and TCRdb kept only the in-frame ones, dropping some. Found here are about 110,000 clones, almost 85% of them singletons; the top ten hold around 4.2%. Sequences were obtained from peripheral blood. These receptors originate from a human donor in a cohort sampled during active COVID-19.

CDR3 amino acids: CASSFRSGIQPQHF. The CDR3 nucleotides read TGTGCCAGCAGTTTCCGGTCAGGGATTCAGCCCCAGCATTTT. The chain links TRBV28 to TRBJ1-5; perhaps TRBD1 as D (5 bases). Trimming cost V 3 bases and J 6 bases, with 12 bases left between them. The CDR3 totals 14 residues. Germline CDR1 is MDHEN and CDR2 is SYDVKM.

The V gene is TRBV19, the J gene TRBJ1-1; perhaps TRBD1 as D (5 bases). Germline V CDR1 and CDR2: LNHDA, SQIVND (reference sequence). The CDR3 covers 14 residues. Trimming took 1 base from V and 3 from J, leaving 9 bases between them. The DNA of the CDR3 is TGTGCCAGTAGTATAGGGGGCCGCGACACTGAAGCTTTCTTT. Translating it yields CASSIGGRDTEAFF.

The chain is built from TRBV11-1 and TRBJ2-3; 8 nucleotides match TRBD2. Germline V gives CDR1 SGHAT, CDR2 FQDESV (reference sequence). V lost 5 bases to trimming and J lost 4 bases; unmatched junction nucleotides: 8. There are 15 residues in the CDR3. CDR3 in amino acids: CASSNGGVRADTQYF. CDR3 coding DNA: TGTGCCAGCAGCAACGGGGGGGTGAGGGCAGATACGCAGTATTTT.